This T cell receptor beta chain comes out of a study of post-analysis software for immune sequencing data. Study summary: Both relapsing-remitting and secondary progressive multiple sclerosis featured among the disease courses, as did progressive-relapsing multiple sclerosis. Study-level results: Relative to controls, patients with multiple sclerosis showed significantly lower normalized Chao1 diversity. A few TRBV segments, TRBV5-6, TRBV5-1 and TRBV20-1 among them, were found more frequent in patients than controls.

The V end lost 0 bases, the J end lost 4 bases, and 12 bases lay between the germline ends. CDR1 is SGHRS, CDR2 YFSETQ, per germline. The CDR3 runs to 15 residues. Built from TCR beta cDNA, the libraries had unique molecular identifiers in them. With roughly 1 to 11 million T cells as the source, roughly 0.5 million cDNA molecules resulted. A single record per CDR3 protein comes from TCRdb applying MiXCR to the PCR reads. The table records hundreds of thousands of distinct CDR3 sequences, approximately 53% of them present only once. For this clonotype: The target antigen is unknown.

Source material: blood. This receptor was obtained from a girl between 10 and 17 years old with multiple sclerosis. V usage is TRBV5-1 and J usage is TRBJ2-3; tentatively, D is TRBD2 (7 bases). The CDR3 reads CASSLDGGQSDTQYF. DNA of the CDR3: TGCGCCAGCAGCTTGGACGGGGGGCAATCAGATACGCAGTATTTT.